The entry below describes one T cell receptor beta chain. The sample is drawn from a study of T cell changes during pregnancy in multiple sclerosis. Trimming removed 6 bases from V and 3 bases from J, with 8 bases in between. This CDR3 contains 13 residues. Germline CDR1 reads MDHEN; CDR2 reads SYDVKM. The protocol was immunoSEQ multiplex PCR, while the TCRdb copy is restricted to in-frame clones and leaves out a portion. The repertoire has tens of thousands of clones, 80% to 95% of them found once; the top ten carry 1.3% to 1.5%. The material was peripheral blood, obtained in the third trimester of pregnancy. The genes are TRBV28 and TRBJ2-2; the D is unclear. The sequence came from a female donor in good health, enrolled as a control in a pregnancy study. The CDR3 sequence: CASRPGYTGELFF. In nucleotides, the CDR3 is TGTGCCAGCAGACCAGGCTACACCGGGGAGCTGTTTTTT.